One sample yielded the 31 T cell receptor beta chains listed below, sequenced in a study of monozygotic twins with inflammatory bowel disease. No DNA is given; TCRdb re-called the 5' RACE reads and lists each CDR3 protein once. Listed are about 210,000 distinct CDR3 sequences; approximately 1.6% falls within the top ten. Sequenced material: blood. Source of these receptors: a human donor with ulcerative colitis or Crohn's disease, or a healthy co-twin of an affected twin (not recorded which).

This chain joins TRBV6-1 and TRBJ2-3; lacking DNA, the TRBD1 call made by TCRdb goes unchecked. The CDR3 contains 16 residues. The germline V gene has CDR1 MNHNS and CDR2 SASEGT. CDR3 sequence: CASTQQGQGRTDTQYF.

The rearrangement uses TRBV3-1 and TRBJ2-3. This CDR3 is built from 15 residues. Germline V gives CDR1 LGHDT, CDR2 YNNKEL (reference sequence). The CDR3 loop is CASSQVNHPTDTQYF.

This chain connects TRBV6-1 to TRBJ1-1. Per the germline V gene, CDR1 is MNHNS and CDR2 is SASEGT. CDR3 length: 15 residues. This CDR3 reads CASSEGSSGNTEAFF.

The chain is built from TRBV7-2 and TRBJ2-4. CDR3 length equals 14 residues. The germline CDR1 and CDR2 sequences are SGHTA and FQGNSA. The CDR3 loop reads CASSPRLAKNIQYF.

The gene calls are TRBV4-2 and TRBJ2-7. Germline V gene sequence: CDR1 LGHNA, CDR2 YNFKEQ. The CDR3 consists of 20 residues. This CDR3 is CASSHKLGSGFGGSSYEQYF.

The chain joins TRBV12-3 or TRBV12-4 to TRBJ2-7; the D gene TCRdb calls, TRBD1, cannot be checked with no DNA. The CDR3 extends over 14 amino acids. The CDR3 is CASSHPDRSYEQYF.

V gene TRBV3-1 combines with J gene TRBJ1-1; TCRdb designates TRBD1, a call that cannot be tested without DNA. Germline V gene sequence: CDR1 LGHDT, CDR2 YNNKEL (reference sequence). The CDR3 is made up of 13 amino acids. CDR3 sequence reads: CASSRIRGTEAFF.

The rearrangement links TRBV6-6 to TRBJ1-2. The CDR3 length is 11 residues. Germline values: CDR1 MNHNY, CDR2 SVGAGI (reference sequence). The CDR3 loop is CASWNNYGYTF.

The genes are TRBV5-1 and TRBJ2-7. This CDR3 region has 11 residues. Looked up from germline, CDR1 is SGHRS and CDR2 is YFSETQ. CDR3 loop: CASSLDREQYF.

This chain uses TRBV19 with TRBJ2-2; the D gene TCRdb calls, TRBD2, cannot be checked with no DNA. This CDR3 spans 15 amino acids. In germline, CDR1 is LNHDA, CDR2 SQIVND (reference sequence). CDR3 region: CASTPGLANTGELFF.

The chain joins TRBV5-5 to TRBJ2-1; TCRdb's D gene call, TRBD2, goes unchecked for lack of DNA. Germline CDR1 SGHKS, CDR2 YYEKEE (reference sequence). The CDR3 has 15 residues. This CDR3 reads CASSASGTSRNEQFF.

This rearrangement joins TRBV5-4 to TRBJ1-2; no DNA is available, so the TRBD1 call from TCRdb remains unchecked. The CDR3 has 15 amino acids. Germline V lookup: CDR1 SGHNT, CDR2 YYREEE (reference sequence). The CDR3 spells CASSSTDRGNYGYTF.

The chain combines TRBV20-1 with TRBJ2-1; the D gene TCRdb calls, TRBD1, cannot be checked with no DNA. CDR3 length: 15 residues. Germline loops: CDR1 DFQATT, CDR2 SNEGSKA (reference sequence). The CDR3: CSAYPPGRGDFEQFF.

The V call is TRBV6-1, the J call TRBJ2-2; the TRBD2 assignment by TCRdb is unverifiable without DNA. The CDR3 is 15 amino acids. Per germline, CDR1 MNHNS and CDR2 SASEGT. CDR3 sequence: CASSVGGGLTGELFF.

The CDR3 loop reads CSVDDTYNEQFF. The rearrangement joins TRBV29-1 to TRBJ2-1. Germline lookup yields CDR1 SQVTM and CDR2 ANQGSEA. The CDR3 is 12 amino acids.

The chain recombines TRBV12-3 or TRBV12-4 with TRBJ2-2. This CDR3 is 14 amino acids long. CDR3 sequence: CASSLGKSTGELFF.

The rearrangement links TRBV12-3 or TRBV12-4 to TRBJ1-2. The CDR3 loop spans 15 amino acids. CDR3 residues: CASSRGGAWGDPGTF.

The chain links TRBV27 to TRBJ1-1; TCRdb calls TRBD1, which cannot be checked without DNA. In germline, CDR1 is MNHEY, CDR2 SMNVEV (reference sequence). The CDR3 length is 16 residues. The CDR3 protein is CASSLRVGWTGAEAFF.

V gene TRBV5-1 combines with J gene TRBJ2-7. Germline values: CDR1 SGHRS, CDR2 YFSETQ. The CDR3 is made up of 15 amino acids. The CDR3 loop reads CASSLARGNSYEQYF.

The CDR3 protein is CASSPGDTRTEAFF. The J gene is TRBJ1-1, the V gene TRBV19; the D gene TCRdb calls, TRBD1, cannot be checked with no DNA. CDR1 LNHDA and CDR2 SQIVND come from the germline V gene (reference sequence). CDR3 length: 14 residues.

The chain's CDR3 is CASAFRGYSYEQYF. This rearrangement joins TRBV11-2 to TRBJ2-7; TCRdb lists TRBD1, though no DNA is available to test this call. In germline, CDR1 is SGHAT, CDR2 FQNNGV. CDR3 length equals 14 residues.

The rearrangement links TRBV12-5 to TRBJ1-4; checking the TCRdb D call of TRBD1 is not possible without DNA. Looked up from germline, CDR1 is LGHNT and CDR2 is FRNRAP. This CDR3 spans 15 amino acids. CDR3 protein: CASGLGQGETEKLFF.

The chain combines TRBV7-2 with TRBJ1-4; TCRdb outputs TRBD1, but without DNA this stays unchecked. The V gene's germline CDR1 is SGHTA and CDR2 FQGNSA. The CDR3 totals 15 residues. The CDR3 protein is CASSASGTGSEKLFF.

The chain combines TRBV7-8 with TRBJ2-5; TCRdb's D gene call, TRBD1, goes unchecked for lack of DNA. CDR1 and CDR2 from the germline V gene are SGHVS and FQNEAQ. The CDR3 is 16 amino acids. The chain's CDR3 is CASSRGPGPLKETQYF.

The CDR3 here is CASSRRGPSSYEQYF. The V and J genes are TRBV7-8 and TRBJ2-7; no DNA is available, so the TRBD1 call from TCRdb remains unchecked. The V gene's germline CDR1 is SGHVS and CDR2 FQNEAQ. This CDR3 has 15 amino acids.

The chain carries TRBV5-4 and TRBJ2-6. CDR3 size: 16 residues. Germline CDR1 reads SGHNT; CDR2 reads YYREEE (reference sequence). The CDR3 spells CASSSTALAGANVLTF.

The V gene is TRBV5-1, the J gene TRBJ2-1; the D gene TCRdb calls, TRBD1, cannot be checked with no DNA. This CDR3 spans 16 amino acids. CDR1 and CDR2 from the germline V gene are SGHRS and YFSETQ. CDR3 in amino acids: CASSAPEGFVLYEQFF.

The genes are TRBV6-5 and TRBJ1-4; the TCRdb D gene call, TRBD1, has no DNA to confirm it. CDR1 and CDR2 from the germline V gene are MNHEY and SVGAGI. This CDR3 has 13 amino acids. This CDR3 is CASSSLQRGSLFF.

CDR3 amino acids: CATSDPGGTNTGELFF. This sequence joins TRBV24-1 and TRBJ2-2; the TCRdb call, TRBD2, lacks DNA for checking. The CDR3 is 16 residues long. The V gene's germline CDR1 is KGHDR and CDR2 SFDVKD.

The chain has TRBV3-1 and TRBJ2-1. The CDR3 length is 14 residues. Germline values: CDR1 LGHDT, CDR2 YNNKEL (reference sequence). The CDR3 is CASSQHDSDNEQFF.

The rearrangement joins TRBV12-3 or TRBV12-4 to TRBJ2-6; lacking DNA, the TRBD1 call made by TCRdb goes unchecked. This CDR3 is built from 17 residues. The CDR3 sequence is CAIHPGTGDPGANVLTF.